A selection of T cell receptor beta chains follows, all from one sample in a study of cytomegalovirus exposure and HLA in healthy donors. Clones were sequenced by immunoSEQ multiplex PCR, and TCRdb holds only the in-frame ones, with some missing. In the table there are around 170,000 clones, 82% of which are singletons. Sequenced input: PBMCs. Receptors originate from a man in his forties in good health and CMV-seronegative. The CDR3 runs from the conserved cysteine through the conserved F or W. The D gene is left open where the match is weak. Clone sizes are given selectively: once, few, many, or a class where the clone is expanded.

once,NA,TRBV27,15,TRBJ1-1,CASSLRTAMNTEAFF,TGTGCCAGCAGTTTAAGGACAGCCATGAACACTGAAGCTTTCTTT
NA,NA,TRBV28,13,TRBJ1-2,CASSEVANYGYTF,TGTGCCAGCAGTGAGGTAGCTAACTATGGCTACACCTTC
NA,TRBD2,TRBV7-9,18,TRBJ2-7,CASSLEYSRTRESYEQYF,TGTGCCAGCAGCTTAGAGTATTCTCGGACTAGAGAGTCCTACGAGCAGTACTTC
NA,TRBD2,TRBV27,15,TRBJ2-1,CASSFGLANYNEQFF,TGTGCCAGCAGTTTCGGACTAGCGAATTACAATGAGCAGTTCTTC
NA,TRBD2,TRBV7-3,18,TRBJ2-2,CASSQNSLAGANTGELFF,TGTGCCAGCAGCCAAAACTCACTAGCGGGAGCGAACACCGGGGAGCTGTTTTTT
NA,TRBD1,TRBV4-2,17,TRBJ2-7,CASSQAVGTGDNGEQYF,TGTGCCAGCAGCCAAGCCGTGGGGACAGGGGATAACGGCGAGCAGTACTTC
NA,NA,TRBV30,13,TRBJ2-7,CAWGRQGGYEQYF,TGTGCCTGGGGACGCCAGGGGGGATACGAGCAGTACTTC
NA,TRBD2,TRBV7-2,17,TRBJ2-3,CASSSLGTSVAGDTQYF,TGTGCCAGCAGCTCGTTGGGGACTAGCGTCGCGGGAGATACGCAGTATTTT
NA,TRBD1,TRBV29-1,12,TRBJ1-1,CSADRGSTEAFF,TGCAGCGCCGACAGGGGATCCACTGAAGCTTTCTTT
NA,NA,TRBV6-5,14,TRBJ2-7,CASSYASQNYEQYF,TGTGCCAGCAGTTACGCATCACAAAACTACGAGCAGTACTTC
NA,TRBD1,TRBV11-2,14,TRBJ2-7,CASTADRGRFEQYF,TGTGCCAGCACCGCGGACAGGGGGCGCTTCGAGCAGTACTTC
once,NA,TRBV28,15,TRBJ2-7,CASSSTGTLSYEQYF,TGTGCCAGCAGTTCGACGGGGACACTTTCCTACGAGCAGTACTTC
NA,TRBD2,TRBV10-2,16,TRBJ2-3,CASKLAGGEGTDTQYF,TGCGCCAGCAAACTAGCGGGAGGAGAGGGCACAGATACGCAGTATTTT
NA,TRBD1,TRBV7-9,14,TRBJ1-2,CASSPLTGGYGYTF,TGTGCCAGCAGCCCTTTGACAGGGGGCTATGGCTACACCTTC
NA,NA,TRBV19,14,TRBJ2-7,CASGLPGQIYEQYF,TGTGCCAGTGGACTACCGGGACAGATTTACGAGCAGTACTTC
once,TRBD1,TRBV11-1,18,TRBJ1-1,CASSLRSGQRGLNTEAFF,TGTGCCAGCAGCTTGCGGTCGGGACAGCGGGGGCTGAACACTGAAGCTTTCTTT
once,NA,TRBV30,15,TRBJ1-1,CAWIRPQELNTEAFF,TGTGCCTGGATCCGCCCGCAGGAATTGAACACTGAAGCTTTCTTT
NA,NA,TRBV7-8,19,TRBJ2-5,CASSLFSAPLSLIQETQYF,TGTGCCAGCAGCTTATTTTCCGCACCGCTATCACTGATACAAGAGACCCAGTACTTC
NA,NA,TRBV27,16,TRBJ1-4,CASSLEQAPTNEKLFF,TGTGCCAGCAGTCTTGAACAGGCGCCAACTAATGAAAAACTGTTTTTT
once,NA,TRBV27,14,TRBJ2-5,CASSSQVVRETQYF,TGTGCCAGCAGTAGCCAGGTCGTGCGCGAGACCCAGTACTTC
NA,NA,TRBV5-1,14,TRBJ2-1,CASTTGSSNNEQFF,TGCGCCAGCACCACTGGTAGCAGCAACAATGAGCAGTTCTTC
few,TRBD2,TRBV11-1,15,TRBJ2-1,CASSSGLAAHNEQFF,TGTGCCAGCAGCTCTGGACTAGCGGCCCACAATGAGCAGTTCTTC
NA,NA,TRBV28,14,TRBJ2-7,CASSTTGVSYEQYF,TGTGCCAGCAGTACTACAGGAGTCTCCTACGAGCAGTACTTC
NA,NA,TRBV6-5,16,TRBJ2-3,CASSYASAPTADTQYF,TGTGCCAGCAGTTACGCCTCGGCCCCGACTGCAGATACGCAGTATTTT
NA,TRBD2,TRBV27,18,TRBJ2-3,CASTLLGTSGLHTDTQYF,TGTGCCAGCACTCTACTCGGGACTAGCGGCCTACACACAGATACGCAGTATTTT
NA,NA,TRBV7-6,15,TRBJ1-1,CASSSITGRGPEAFF,TGTGCCAGCAGCTCTATCACCGGTCGAGGCCCTGAAGCTTTCTTT